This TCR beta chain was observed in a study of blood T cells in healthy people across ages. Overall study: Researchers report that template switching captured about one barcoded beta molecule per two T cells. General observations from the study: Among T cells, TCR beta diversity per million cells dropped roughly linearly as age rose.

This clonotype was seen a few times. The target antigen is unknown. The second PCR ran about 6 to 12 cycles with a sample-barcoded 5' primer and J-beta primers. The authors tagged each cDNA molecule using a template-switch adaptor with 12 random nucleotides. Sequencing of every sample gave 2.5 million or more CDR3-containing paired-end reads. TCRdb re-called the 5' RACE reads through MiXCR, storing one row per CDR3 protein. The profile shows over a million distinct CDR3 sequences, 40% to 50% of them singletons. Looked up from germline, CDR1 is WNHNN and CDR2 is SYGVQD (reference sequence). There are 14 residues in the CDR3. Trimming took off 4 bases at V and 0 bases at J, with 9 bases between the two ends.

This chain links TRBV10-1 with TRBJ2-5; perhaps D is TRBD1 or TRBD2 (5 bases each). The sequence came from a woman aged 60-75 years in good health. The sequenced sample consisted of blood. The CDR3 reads CASSGGRNQETQYF. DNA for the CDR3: TGCGCCAGCAGTGGGGGACGGAACCAAGAGACCCAGTACTTC.